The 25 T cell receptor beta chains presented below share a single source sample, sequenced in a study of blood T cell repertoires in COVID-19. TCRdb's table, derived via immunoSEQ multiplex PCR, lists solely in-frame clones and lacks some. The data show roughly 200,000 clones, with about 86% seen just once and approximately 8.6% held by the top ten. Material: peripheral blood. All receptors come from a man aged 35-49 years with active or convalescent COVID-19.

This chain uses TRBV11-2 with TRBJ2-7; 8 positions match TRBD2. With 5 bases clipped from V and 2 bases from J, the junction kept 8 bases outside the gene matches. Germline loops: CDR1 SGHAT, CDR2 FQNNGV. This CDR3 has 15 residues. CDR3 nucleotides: TGTGCCAGCAGCCCCGAAGCGGGAGAACCCTACGAGCAGTACTTC. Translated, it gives CASSPEAGEPYEQYF.

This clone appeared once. Written as DNA, the CDR3 is TGTGCCAGCAGCTTAGAGCAGATTAACTACGAGCAGTACTTC. It specifies CASSLEQINYEQYF. This chain joins TRBV11-3 and TRBJ2-7; D gene ambiguous. CDR1 is SGHNT and CDR2 is YENEEA in the germline V gene. Trimming removed 0 bases from V and 3 bases from J, with 9 bases in between. The CDR3 consists of 14 residues.

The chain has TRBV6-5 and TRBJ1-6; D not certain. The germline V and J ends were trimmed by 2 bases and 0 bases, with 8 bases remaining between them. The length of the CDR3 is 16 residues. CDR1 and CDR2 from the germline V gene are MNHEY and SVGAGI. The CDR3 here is CASSYSGSSYNSPLHF. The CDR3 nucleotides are TGTGCCAGCAGTTACAGCGGGAGCTCCTATAATTCACCCCTCCACTTT.

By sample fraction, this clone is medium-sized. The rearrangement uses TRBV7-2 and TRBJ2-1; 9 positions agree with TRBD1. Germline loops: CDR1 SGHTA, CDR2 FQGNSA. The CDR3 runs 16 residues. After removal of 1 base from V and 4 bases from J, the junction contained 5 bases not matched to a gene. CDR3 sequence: CASSLGVTGGYNEQFF. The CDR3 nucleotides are TGTGCCAGCAGCTTAGGGGTGACAGGGGGGTACAATGAGCAGTTCTTC.

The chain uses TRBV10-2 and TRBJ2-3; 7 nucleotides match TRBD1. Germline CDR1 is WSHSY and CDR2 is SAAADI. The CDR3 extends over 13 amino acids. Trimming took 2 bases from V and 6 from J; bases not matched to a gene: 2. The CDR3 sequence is CASSEIQGDTQYF. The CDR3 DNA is TGCGCCAGCAGTGAGATACAGGGGGATACGCAGTATTTT.

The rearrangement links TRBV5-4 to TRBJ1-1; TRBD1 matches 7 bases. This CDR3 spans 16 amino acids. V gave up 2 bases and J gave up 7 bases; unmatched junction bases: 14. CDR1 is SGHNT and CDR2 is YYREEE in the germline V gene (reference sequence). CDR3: CASSFQQIQGRFEAFF. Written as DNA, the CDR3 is TGTGCCAGCAGCTTCCAACAGATACAGGGGAGGTTTGAAGCTTTCTTT.

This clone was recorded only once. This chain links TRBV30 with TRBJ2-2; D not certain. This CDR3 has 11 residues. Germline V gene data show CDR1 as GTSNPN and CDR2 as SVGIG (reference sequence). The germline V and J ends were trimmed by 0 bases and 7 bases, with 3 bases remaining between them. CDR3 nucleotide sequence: TGTGCCTGGAGTGTACTCGGGGAGCTGTTTTTT. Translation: CAWSVLGELFF.

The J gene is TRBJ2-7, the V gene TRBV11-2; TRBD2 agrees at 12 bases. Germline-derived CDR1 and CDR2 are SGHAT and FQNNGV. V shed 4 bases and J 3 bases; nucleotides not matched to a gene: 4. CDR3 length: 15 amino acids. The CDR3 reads CASSSTSGGLYEQYF. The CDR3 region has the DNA TGTGCCAGCAGCTCGACTAGCGGGGGACTCTACGAGCAGTACTTC.

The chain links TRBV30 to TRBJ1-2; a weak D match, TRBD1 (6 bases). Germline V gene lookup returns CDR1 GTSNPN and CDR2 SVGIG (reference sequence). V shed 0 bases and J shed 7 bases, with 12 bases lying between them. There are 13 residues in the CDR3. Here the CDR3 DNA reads TGTGCCTGGAGTGTGGGGGACATAAGTGGCTACACCTTC. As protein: CAWSVGDISGYTF.

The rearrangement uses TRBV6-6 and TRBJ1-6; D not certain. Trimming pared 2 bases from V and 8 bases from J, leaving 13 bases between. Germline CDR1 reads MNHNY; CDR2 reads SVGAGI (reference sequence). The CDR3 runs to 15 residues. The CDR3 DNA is TGTGCCAGCAGTTACATCCCTACGAGGGATTCACCCCTCCACTTT. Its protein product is CASSYIPTRDSPLHF.

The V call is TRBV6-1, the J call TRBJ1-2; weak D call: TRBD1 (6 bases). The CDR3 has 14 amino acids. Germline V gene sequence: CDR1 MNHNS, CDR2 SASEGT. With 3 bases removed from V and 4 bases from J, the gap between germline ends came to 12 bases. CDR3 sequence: CASSEGTGLYGYTF. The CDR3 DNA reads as TGTGCCAGCAGTGAGGGAACAGGGCTCTATGGCTACACCTTC.

The CDR3 coding sequence is TGTGCCAGCACCCTACAGGGCGCGAACTATAATTCACCCCTCCACTTT. Residues: CASTLQGANYNSPLHF. The chain has TRBV27 and TRBJ1-6; weak D call: TRBD1 (6 bases). Germline V gene sequence: CDR1 MNHEY, CDR2 SMNVEV (reference sequence). V lost 7 bases to trimming and J lost 3 bases, with 16 bases between them. The CDR3 runs to 16 residues.

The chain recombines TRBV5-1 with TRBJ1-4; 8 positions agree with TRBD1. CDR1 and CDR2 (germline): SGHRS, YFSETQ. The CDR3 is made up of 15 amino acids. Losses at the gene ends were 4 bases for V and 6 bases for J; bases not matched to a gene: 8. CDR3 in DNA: TGCGCCAGCAGCGGACAGACAGGGGTTTATGAAAAACTGTTTTTT. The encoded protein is CASSGQTGVYEKLFF.

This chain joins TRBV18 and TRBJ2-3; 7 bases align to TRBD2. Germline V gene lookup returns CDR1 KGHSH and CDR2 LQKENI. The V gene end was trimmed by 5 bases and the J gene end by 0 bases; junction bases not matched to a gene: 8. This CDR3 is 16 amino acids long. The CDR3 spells CASSYERGTSTDTQYF. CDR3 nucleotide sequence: TGTGCCAGCTCATATGAGCGGGGTACTAGCACAGATACGCAGTATTTT.

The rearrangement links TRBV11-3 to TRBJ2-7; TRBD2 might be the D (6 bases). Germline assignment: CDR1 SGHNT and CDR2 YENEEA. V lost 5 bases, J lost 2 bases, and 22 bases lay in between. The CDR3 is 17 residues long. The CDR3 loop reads CASSPLSGGEVAYEQYF. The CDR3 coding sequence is TGTGCCAGCAGCCCTCTATCCGGCGGGGAGGTTGCCTACGAGCAGTACTTC.

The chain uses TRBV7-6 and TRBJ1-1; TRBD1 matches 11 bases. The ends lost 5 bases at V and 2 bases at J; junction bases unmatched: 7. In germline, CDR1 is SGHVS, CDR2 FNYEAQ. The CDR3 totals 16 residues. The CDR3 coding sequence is TGTGCCAGCAGCCTACGGACAGGGGGCCTTAACACTGAAGCTTTCTTT. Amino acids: CASSLRTGGLNTEAFF.

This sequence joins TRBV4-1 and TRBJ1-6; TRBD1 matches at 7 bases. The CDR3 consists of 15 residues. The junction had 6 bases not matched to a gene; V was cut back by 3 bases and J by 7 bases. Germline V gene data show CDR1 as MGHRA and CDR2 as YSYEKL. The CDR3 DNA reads TGCGCCAGCAGCCATGGACAGGCCCAAAATTCACCCCTCCACTTT. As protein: CASSHGQAQNSPLHF.

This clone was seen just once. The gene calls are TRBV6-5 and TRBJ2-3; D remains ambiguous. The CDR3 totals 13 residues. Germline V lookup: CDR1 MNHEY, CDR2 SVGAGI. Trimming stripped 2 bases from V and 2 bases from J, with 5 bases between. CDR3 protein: CASSYVNTDTQYF. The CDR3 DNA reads TGTGCCAGCAGTTACGTAAACACAGATACGCAGTATTTT.

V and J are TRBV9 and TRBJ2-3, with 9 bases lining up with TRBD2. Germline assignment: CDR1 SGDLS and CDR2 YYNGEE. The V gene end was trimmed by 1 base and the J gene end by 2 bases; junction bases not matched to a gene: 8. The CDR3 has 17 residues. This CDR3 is CASSVLHSGGNTDTQYF. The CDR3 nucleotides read TGTGCCAGCAGCGTACTACACAGCGGGGGGAACACAGATACGCAGTATTTT.

The CDR3 bases are TGTGCCAGCAGTGCCGGGACTTTAAGCACAGATACGCAGTATTTT. Translation gives CASSAGTLSTDTQYF. The chain uses TRBV3-1 (or the pseudogene TRBV3-2) and TRBJ2-3; maybe TRBD2 (6 bases). The CDR3 is made up of 15 amino acids. Trimming left V 6 bases short and J 0 bases short, with 13 bases between. Germline CDR1 LGHDT, CDR2 YNNKEL (reference sequence).

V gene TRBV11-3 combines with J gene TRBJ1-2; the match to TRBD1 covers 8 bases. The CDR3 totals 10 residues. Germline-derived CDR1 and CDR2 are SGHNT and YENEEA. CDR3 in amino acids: CGPDREDNTF. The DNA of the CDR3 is TGTGGCCCGGACAGGGAAGACAACACCTTC.

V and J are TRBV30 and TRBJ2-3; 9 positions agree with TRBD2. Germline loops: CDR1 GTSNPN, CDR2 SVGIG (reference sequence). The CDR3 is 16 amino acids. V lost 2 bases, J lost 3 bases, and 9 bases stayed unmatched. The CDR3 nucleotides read TGTGCCTGGAGTTTGGGGGCGGGGGGGCCGACAGATACGCAGTATTTT. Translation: CAWSLGAGGPTDTQYF.

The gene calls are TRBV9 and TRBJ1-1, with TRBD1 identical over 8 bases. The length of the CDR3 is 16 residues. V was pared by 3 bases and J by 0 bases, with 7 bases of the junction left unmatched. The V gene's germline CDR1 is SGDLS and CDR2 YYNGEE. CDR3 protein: CASSAGTGIMNTEAFF. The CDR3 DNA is TGTGCCAGCAGCGCAGGGACAGGAATTATGAACACTGAAGCTTTCTTT.

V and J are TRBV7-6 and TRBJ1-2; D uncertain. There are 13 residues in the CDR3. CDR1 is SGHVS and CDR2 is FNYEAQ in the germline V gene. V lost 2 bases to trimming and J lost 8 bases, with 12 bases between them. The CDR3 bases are TGTGCCAGCAGCTTACTAGTGACTAGGGGCTACACCTTC. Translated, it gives CASSLLVTRGYTF.

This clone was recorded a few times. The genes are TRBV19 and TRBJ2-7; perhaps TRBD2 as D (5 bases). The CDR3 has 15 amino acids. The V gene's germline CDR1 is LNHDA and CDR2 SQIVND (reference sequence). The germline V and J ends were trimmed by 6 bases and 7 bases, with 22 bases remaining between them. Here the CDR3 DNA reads TGTGCCAGTAGCTTACCGGGCCAGAAACCGGGGGAGCAGTACTTC. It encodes CASSLPGQKPGEQYF.